These 6 T cell receptor beta chains were all obtained from the same sample, sequenced in a study of blood T cell repertoires in COVID-19. Assay: immunoSEQ multiplex PCR; the TCRdb copy retains only in-frame clones and omits some. The repertoire holds 130,000 or so clones, with 84% as singletons. Sequencing used peripheral blood. The source of these receptors is a man aged 55-75 years with acute or convalescent COVID-19.

The chain carries TRBV5-1 and TRBJ1-2, with unresolved D. Germline CDR1 is SGHRS and CDR2 is YFSETQ. V lost 4 bases and J 2 bases, leaving 15 bases between the germline ends. The CDR3 sequence is 15 residues long. The CDR3 loop reads CASSLGSATNYGYTF. The CDR3 DNA follows: TGCGCCAGCAGCCTAGGCAGCGCCACGAACTATGGCTACACCTTC.

The gene calls are TRBV9 and TRBJ2-5; 10 bases match TRBD2. Germline V lookup: CDR1 SGDLS, CDR2 YYNGEE. J was trimmed by 3 bases and V by 3 bases; bases with no gene match: 2. This CDR3 is 14 amino acids long. The CDR3 DNA sequence: TGTGCCAGCAGCGATGGACTAGCGGAAGAGACCCAGTACTTC. It is translated as CASSDGLAEETQYF.

A single count supports this clone. The rearrangement uses TRBV5-5 and TRBJ2-7; D is perhaps TRBD2 (6 bases). Trimming removed 0 bases at V and 2 bases at J, with 12 bases between. The CDR3 runs to 15 residues. Germline values: CDR1 SGHKS, CDR2 YYEKEE (reference sequence). CDR3 amino acids: CASSLGRDFTYEQYF. The CDR3 nucleotides read TGTGCCAGCAGCTTGGGTAGGGACTTCACCTACGAGCAGTACTTC.

The gene calls are TRBV5-4 and TRBJ1-6, with TRBD1 matching over 10 bases. After removal of 2 bases from V and 8 bases from J, the junction contained 13 bases not matched to a gene. The CDR3 runs 18 residues. CDR1 and CDR2 from the germline V gene are SGHNT and YYREEE (reference sequence). The CDR3 bases are TGTGCCAGCAGCTTAAGGCCCCCGGGACAGGGGAATTATTCACCCCTCCACTTT. It yields the protein CASSLRPPGQGNYSPLHF.

This chain connects TRBV19 to TRBJ2-5; 8 bases are a match to TRBD2. Trimming at V came to 6 bases and at J to 0 bases, leaving 6 bases not matched to a gene. This CDR3 is built from 15 residues. In germline, CDR1 is LNHDA, CDR2 SQIVND (reference sequence). The DNA for the CDR3 is TGTGCCAGTAGCCCGGGGGGGCAGCACCAAGAGACCCAGTACTTC. Protein: CASSPGGQHQETQYF.

The rearrangement uses TRBV5-5 and TRBJ1-5, with 10 nucleotides matching TRBD1. In germline, CDR1 is SGHKS, CDR2 YYEKEE (reference sequence). Trimming at V came to 2 bases and at J to 0 bases, leaving 11 bases not matched to a gene. This CDR3 is 19 amino acids long. CDR3 region: CASSFGSTGGPYSNQPQHF. In DNA form, the CDR3 reads TGTGCCAGCAGCTTTGGCTCGACAGGGGGCCCGTATAGCAATCAGCCCCAGCATTTT. The complete variable domain, with remaining parts taken from reference TRBV5-5 and TRBJ1-5, reads DAGVTQSPTHLIKTRGQQVTLRCSPISGHKSVSWYQQVLGQGPQFIFQYYEKEERGRGNFPDRFSARQFPNYSSELNVNALLLGDSALYLCASSFGSTGGPYSNQPQHFGDGTRLSIL.